A selection of T cell receptor beta chains follows, all from one sample in a study of CD8+ T cells in alopecia areata. Clones were read by immunoSEQ multiplex PCR, and TCRdb kept only the in-frame ones, dropping some. The table has hundreds of thousands of clones, about 68% seen once. The sequenced sample was CD4+ T cells sorted from blood, obtained at week 0. These receptors all stem from a human donor with alopecia areata. The CDR3 runs from the conserved cysteine through the conserved F or W. D genes are given only for firm matches. Expanded clones get a size class; other rows say once, few or many, or leave the size out.

d_call,j_call,v_call,cdr3_length,clone_size,cdr3_aa,cdr3_nt
-,TRBJ2-6,TRBV7-6,16,few,CASSLTPPSGANVLTF,TGTGCCAGCAGCTTAACCCCTCCCTCTGGGGCCAACGTCCTGACTTTC
TRBD2,TRBJ2-3,TRBV9,14,-,CASSPTGLAGREYF,TGTGCCAGCAGCCCTACGGGACTAGCGGGGCGAGAGTATTTT
-,TRBJ2-2,TRBV5-6,15,-,CASSSRAANTGELFF,TGTGCCAGCAGCTCCAGGGCGGCGAACACCGGGGAGCTGTTTTTT
-,TRBJ2-4,TRBV6-6,16,-,CASSVHTTIAKNIQYF,TGTGCCAGCAGTGTACACACTACAATAGCCAAAAACATTCAGTACTTC
-,TRBJ2-1,TRBV30,13,once,CASRPPGTHEQFF,TGTGCCTCCCGCCCCCCAGGTACGCATGAGCAGTTCTTC
-,TRBJ2-2,TRBV7-3,12,-,CASSRGAGELFF,TGTGCCAGCAGCCGAGGGGCCGGGGAGCTGTTTTTT
-,TRBJ1-1,TRBV29-1,14,-,CSVARGRAGTEAFF,TGCAGCGTTGCGCGGGGGAGGGCTGGCACTGAAGCTTTCTTT
-,TRBJ1-2,TRBV29-1,12,-,CSVVGDLYGYTF,TGCAGCGTTGTCGGGGACCTGTATGGCTACACCTTC
TRBD2,TRBJ2-3,TRBV7-2,12,-,CASGGTGLAKYF,TGTGCCAGCGGGGGGACGGGACTAGCCAAGTATTTT
TRBD1,TRBJ1-2,TRBV29-1,16,-,CSVDGESTGMGYGYTF,TGCAGCGTTGACGGGGAATCGACAGGGATGGGCTATGGCTACACCTTC
TRBD1,TRBJ2-5,TRBV7-2,15,once,CASSLLGQGQETQYF,TGTGCCAGCAGCTTATTGGGACAGGGGCAAGAGACCCAGTACTTC
TRBD1,TRBJ2-5,TRBV27,14,-,CASRAGGSGGTQYF,TGTGCCAGCCGGGCAGGGGGCTCGGGTGGGACCCAGTACTTC
-,TRBJ1-6,TRBV7-2,14,-,CASSFAGSDSPLHF,TGTGCCAGCAGCTTCGCAGGGAGTGATTCACCCCTCCACTTT
-,TRBJ1-3,TRBV6-1,12,-,CASSASGNTIYF,TGTGCCAGCAGTGCCTCTGGAAACACCATATATTTT
-,TRBJ2-3,TRBV29-1,10,-,CSTNTDTQYF,TGCAGTACTAACACAGATACGCAGTATTTT
-,TRBJ2-3,TRBV5-1,17,few,CASSGTPGLQRADTQYF,TGCGCCAGCAGCGGAACACCGGGACTCCAACGCGCAGATACGCAGTATTTT
-,TRBJ2-7,TRBV15,12,-,CASGRDAYEQYF,TGTGCTTCGGGACGGGACGCGTACGAGCAGTACTTC
-,TRBJ2-1,TRBV18,12,-,CASSRTHNEQFF,TGTGCCAGCTCGAGGACCCACAATGAGCAGTTCTTC
-,TRBJ2-5,TRBV5-1,14,-,CASSLIAGQETQYF,TGCGCCAGCAGCTTGATTGCGGGCCAAGAGACCCAGTACTTC
TRBD2,TRBJ2-3,TRBV29-1,17,-,CSVVSGGAVSGTDTQYF,TGCAGCGTAGTTAGCGGGGGGGCCGTGTCCGGCACAGATACGCAGTATTTT
-,TRBJ1-1,TRBV29-1,12,-,CSVGIGNTEAFF,TGCAGCGTTGGGATAGGGAACACTGAAGCTTTCTTT
-,TRBJ1-5,TRBV30,15,-,CAWSVRTVSNQPQHF,TGTGCCTGGTCCGTTCGGACAGTTAGCAATCAGCCCCAGCATTTT
-,TRBJ2-5,TRBV20-1,11,-,CSATPQETQYF,TGCAGTGCTACGCCCCAAGAGACCCAGTACTTC
TRBD2,TRBJ2-5,TRBV5-5,15,-,CASSSAGGHQETQYF,TGTGCCAGCAGCTCGGCGGGGGGGCACCAAGAGACCCAGTACTTC
-,TRBJ2-6,TRBV29-1,16,-,CSVEGGAGAGANVLTF,TGCAGCGTTGAAGGAGGGGCAGGGGCTGGGGCCAACGTCCTGACTTTC
-,TRBJ1-1,TRBV10-3,16,-,CAISERGRDMNTEAFF,TGTGCCATCAGTGAGAGAGGCAGGGACATGAACACTGAAGCTTTCTTT
-,TRBJ1-1,TRBV7-9,14,-,CASSSFSTGTEAFF,TGTGCCAGCAGCTCCTTTTCCACGGGGACTGAAGCTTTCTTT
-,TRBJ2-7,TRBV5-1,16,-,CASSLGIGKGHYEQYF,TGCGCCAGCAGCTTGGGCATCGGGAAGGGGCACTACGAGCAGTACTTC
-,TRBJ2-2,TRBV5-1,14,few,CASSLGQNTGELFF,TGCGCCAGCAGCTTGGGACAGAACACCGGGGAGCTGTTTTTT
-,TRBJ2-7,TRBV11-2,13,-,CASSIRRAYEQYF,TGTGCCAGCAGCATAAGACGGGCCTACGAGCAGTACTTC
-,TRBJ2-3,TRBV7-9,18,-,CASSYLLQLPPGTDTQYF,TGTGCCAGCAGCTACCTATTACAGCTTCCCCCTGGGACAGATACGCAGTATTTT
-,TRBJ2-3,TRBV5-6,11,few,CASSSLGTQYF,TGTGCCAGCAGCTCGTTGGGTACGCAGTATTTT
TRBD1,TRBJ1-4,TRBV27,15,-,CASSNRGRGNEKLFF,TGTGCCAGCAGTAACAGGGGCCGCGGGAATGAAAAACTGTTTTTT
-,TRBJ2-5,TRBV29-1,13,-,CSADGRNQETQYF,TGCAGCGCGGACGGCAGGAATCAAGAGACCCAGTACTTC
-,TRBJ2-3,TRBV7-9,14,-,CASSPGTSKDTQYF,TGTGCCAGCAGCCCCGGGACTTCCAAGGATACGCAGTATTTT
-,TRBJ2-1,TRBV7-2,14,-,CASSLGPGSNEQFF,TGTGCCAGCAGCTTAGGCCCAGGAAGCAATGAGCAGTTCTTC
TRBD2,TRBJ2-1,TRBV25-1,15,-,CASSESQRGDLVQFF,TGTGCCAGCAGTGAATCCCAGCGGGGGGATTTGGTGCAGTTCTTC
TRBD1,TRBJ2-1,TRBV15,15,-,CATSRDKHRGHEQFF,TGTGCCACCAGCAGAGATAAACACAGGGGTCATGAGCAGTTCTTC
-,TRBJ2-3,TRBV30,12,-,CAWRTGTDTQYF,TGTGCCTGGAGGACGGGGACAGATACGCAGTATTTT
-,TRBJ1-2,TRBV11-3,11,-,CASQKRHGYTF,TGTGCCTCCCAAAAACGGCATGGCTACACCTTC
-,TRBJ1-1,TRBV29-1,13,few,CSVERGSSTEAFF,TGCAGCGTTGAGAGGGGGTCGAGCACTGAAGCTTTCTTT
-,TRBJ2-5,TRBV11-2,14,-,CASRLRTKGETQYF,TGTGCCAGCAGACTAAGGACGAAGGGAGAGACCCAGTACTTC
TRBD1,TRBJ2-3,TRBV18,10,-,CASEQGTQYF,TGTGCCAGCGAACAGGGGACGCAGTATTTT
-,TRBJ2-6,TRBV7-3,13,once,CASSASGANVLTF,TGTGCCAGCAGTGCGTCTGGGGCCAACGTCCTGACTTTC
-,TRBJ1-1,TRBV7-2,13,-,CASRPPWTGEAFF,TGTGCCAGCAGGCCGCCTTGGACCGGTGAAGCTTTCTTT
-,TRBJ1-2,TRBV18,12,-,CASSPRDGGYTF,TGTGCCAGCTCACCTCGGGATGGCGGCTACACCTTC
-,TRBJ2-7,TRBV5-1,15,-,CASSLLGPPGFEQYF,TGCGCCAGCAGCTTGTTGGGACCTCCGGGGTTCGAGCAGTACTTC
-,TRBJ2-5,TRBV5-6,15,-,CASSLAPTGQETQYF,TGTGCCAGCAGCTTGGCCCCGACAGGCCAAGAGACCCAGTACTTC
-,TRBJ1-1,TRBV7-2,15,-,CASSTFRTRNTEAFF,TGTGCCAGCAGCACTTTTAGGACACGGAACACTGAAGCTTTCTTT
-,TRBJ2-2,TRBV30,12,-,CAWAREPGELFF,TGTGCCTGGGCAAGGGAGCCCGGGGAGCTGTTTTTT
TRBD2,TRBJ2-7,TRBV29-1,14,-,CSVELERGSYEQYF,TGCAGCGTTGAGTTGGAGCGGGGATCCTACGAGCAGTACTTC
-,TRBJ2-5,TRBV27,13,few,CASSFRAQETQYF,TGTGCCAGCAGTTTCCGCGCACAAGAGACCCAGTACTTC
-,TRBJ2-7,TRBV4-2,13,-,CASSQVGVGEQYF,TGTGCCAGCAGCCAAGTTGGTGTGGGAGAGCAGTACTTC
TRBD1,TRBJ1-1,TRBV6-5,13,-,CASSYSTGTEAFF,TGTGCCAGCAGTTACTCGACAGGGACTGAAGCTTTCTTT
-,TRBJ2-3,TRBV30,11,-,CAWDYSDTQYF,TGTGCCTGGGACTACTCAGATACGCAGTATTTT
TRBD1,TRBJ2-7,TRBV29-1,12,-,CSVRDRAYEQYF,TGCAGCGTCCGGGACAGGGCTTACGAGCAGTACTTC
-,TRBJ2-7,TRBV29-1,11,few,CSVGRVHEQYF,TGCAGCGTTGGACGGGTTCACGAGCAGTACTTC
-,TRBJ1-2,TRBV30,12,-,CAWTPRGSGYTF,TGTGCCTGGACCCCGCGGGGAAGTGGCTACACCTTC
-,TRBJ2-3,TRBV7-6,16,-,CASSLVGPDISDTQYF,TGTGCCAGCAGCTTAGTGGGACCAGATATCTCAGATACGCAGTATTTT